The clone carrying this T cell receptor beta chain was picked up one time. The study used treatment-naive patients who had stable or active relapsing-remitting disease as multiple sclerosis controls. Reverse transcription of 0.5 to 1 ug RNA used random hexamers. Amplification of TCR beta CDR3 was carried out by immunoSEQ multiplex PCR, which covered 54 Vbeta and 13 Jbeta segments. One entry per CDR3 protein results from TCRdb running MiXCR on the immunoSEQ multiplex PCR reads. The sample holds approximately 140,000 distinct CDR3 sequences, roughly 96% seen once. This sample is drawn from a study of CD8 T cells in Susac syndrome. This CDR3 is 13 amino acids long. Trimming pared 0 bases from V and 0 bases from J, leaving 4 bases between. CDR1 and CDR2 from the germline V gene are SGHRS and YFSETQ.

The specimen was CD4+ T cells from PBMCs. The TCR was taken from a human donor with multiple sclerosis. The chain has TRBV5-1 and TRBJ2-7; D is undetermined. The CDR3 reads CASSLAGSYEQYF. As DNA, the CDR3 is TGCGCCAGCAGCTTGGCGGGCTCCTACGAGCAGTACTTC.